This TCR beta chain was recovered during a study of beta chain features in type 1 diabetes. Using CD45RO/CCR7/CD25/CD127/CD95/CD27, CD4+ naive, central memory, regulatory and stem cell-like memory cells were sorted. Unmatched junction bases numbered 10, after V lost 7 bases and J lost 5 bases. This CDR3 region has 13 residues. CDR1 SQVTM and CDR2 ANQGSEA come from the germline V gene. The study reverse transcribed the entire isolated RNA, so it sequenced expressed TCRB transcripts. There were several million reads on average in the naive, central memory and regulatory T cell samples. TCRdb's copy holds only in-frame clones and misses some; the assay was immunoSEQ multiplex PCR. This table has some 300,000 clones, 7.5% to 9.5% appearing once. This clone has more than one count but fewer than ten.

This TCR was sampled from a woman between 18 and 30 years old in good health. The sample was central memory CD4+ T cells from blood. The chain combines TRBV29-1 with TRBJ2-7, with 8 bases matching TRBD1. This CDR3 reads CSALGQGLNEQYF. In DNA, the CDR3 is TGCAGCGCACTTGGACAGGGTTTAAACGAGCAGTACTTC.